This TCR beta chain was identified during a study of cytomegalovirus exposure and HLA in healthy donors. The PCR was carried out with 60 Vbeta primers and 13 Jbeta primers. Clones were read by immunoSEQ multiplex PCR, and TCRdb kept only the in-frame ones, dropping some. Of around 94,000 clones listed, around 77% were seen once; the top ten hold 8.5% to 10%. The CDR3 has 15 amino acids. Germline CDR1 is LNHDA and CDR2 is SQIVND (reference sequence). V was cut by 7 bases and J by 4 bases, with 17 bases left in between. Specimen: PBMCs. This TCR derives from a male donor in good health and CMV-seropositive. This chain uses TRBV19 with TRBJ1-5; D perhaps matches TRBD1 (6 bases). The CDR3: CASTLTSGVNQPQHF. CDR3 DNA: TGTGCCAGTACCCTGACATCAGGGGTTAATCAGCCCCAGCATTTT. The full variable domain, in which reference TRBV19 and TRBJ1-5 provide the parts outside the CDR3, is DGGITQSPKYLFRKEGQNVTLSCEQNLNHDAMYWYRQDPGQGLRLIYYSQIVNDFQKGDIAEGYSVSREKKESFPLTVTSAQKNPTAFYLCASTLTSGVNQPQHFGDGTRLSIL.